This note documents a single T cell receptor beta chain sequence. This sample was taken from a study of T cell changes during pregnancy in multiple sclerosis. Germline assignment: CDR1 LNHDA and CDR2 SQIVND (reference sequence). The CDR3 has 13 amino acids. J was trimmed by 11 bases and V by 3 bases; bases with no gene match: 8. Sequencing was performed with immunoSEQ multiplex PCR; in TCRdb, only in-frame clones are kept and a portion is missing. Altogether under 70,000 clones are present, roughly 89% being singletons, with the ten largest covering over 1%. The source is a female donor in good health, enrolled as a control in a pregnancy study. J is TRBJ1-2 and V is TRBV19, with 8 bases that match TRBD1. The sample was peripheral blood, taken after pregnancy. The CDR3 DNA reads TGTGCCAGTAGTATCGCAGGACAGGGTGGGTACACCTTC. Protein: CASSIAGQGGYTF.